The source of this T cell receptor (beta chain) is a study of blood T cell repertoires in COVID-19. About the research overall: Specimens from acute and convalescent COVID-19 originated in the United States, Italy and Spain. T cells, B-cell-depleted T cells, or PBMCs provided the cDNA or gDNA that served as material.

Methods used by the authors: Reference gene primer amplification gave estimated nucleated cell counts. Assay: immunoSEQ multiplex PCR; the TCRdb copy retains only in-frame clones and omits some. From that table come the V and J calls and clone size; the DNA was used to work out D and trimming. Here the sample spans roughly 250,000 clones, roughly 82% being singletons. The sequenced sample was peripheral blood. This clonotype was sampled from an elderly woman with active or convalescent COVID-19.

The CDR3: CASSSGHSGTGELFF. CDR3 DNA: TGCGCCAGCAGCTCGGGACACTCAGGCACCGGGGAGCTGTTTTTT. The chain has TRBV5-1 and TRBJ2-2; the D gene is possibly TRBD1 (6 bases). Per germline, CDR1 SGHRS and CDR2 YFSETQ. The V gene lost 3 bases and the J gene lost 4 bases, with 13 bases spanning the gap. This CDR3 has 15 residues.